This TCR beta chain is drawn from a study of cytomegalovirus exposure and HLA in healthy donors. Findings of the study overall: TCR beta sequences reportedly predicted the HLA-A and HLA-B alleles of most subjects accurately.

PCR employed 60 Vbeta and 13 Jbeta primers. Using immunoSEQ multiplex PCR, the repertoire was profiled, and TCRdb retains in-frame clones only, with some absent. The sample comprises about 59,000 clones, roughly 80% of which are singletons, and roughly 3.9% rests with the top ten. Trimming stripped 4 bases from V and 4 bases from J, with 14 bases between. The CDR3 covers 15 residues. Germline V gene lookup returns CDR1 MDHEN and CDR2 SYDVKM. About this clone itself: Its antigen is unknown.

V usage is TRBV28 and J usage is TRBJ1-5; the D gene is possibly TRBD1 (6 bases). The TCR comes from a woman in her forties in good health and CMV-seronegative. The sequenced material came from PBMCs. The CDR3 nucleotides are TGTGCCAGCAGTTCGGACAGTACTGGGAATCAGCCCCAGCATTTT. This codes for CASSSDSTGNQPQHF.